Here is one T cell receptor beta chain with its context. Its antigen remains unknown. Germline CDR1 and CDR2: MDHEN and SYDVKM. Germline trimming cut 2 bases from V and 5 bases from J; bases unmatched to any gene: 7. CDR3 length: 15 amino acids. The sample originates from a study of tumor-infiltrating lymphocytes in localized non-small cell lung cancer. As for the study in general: The cohort mixed smokers and never-smokers, several histologies, and some post-neoadjuvant-chemotherapy samples. Each patient gave resected tumor and non-adjacent uninvolved lung tissue. Study-level points and caveats: Recurrence-free survival showed no association with tumor T-cell fraction.

Method: immunoSEQ multiplex PCR; TCRdb's copy keeps in-frame clones and lacks some. The sample comprises fewer than 8,500 clones, roughly 71% of which are singletons, and over 11% rests with the top ten. The chain uses TRBV28 and TRBJ2-3; 7 bases align to TRBD2. This receptor was taken from a human donor with non-small cell lung cancer. Sequencing input: lung tumor tissue. CDR3 DNA: TGTGCCAGCAGTTTAGGTGGGGGGGGAAGAGATACGCAGTATTTT. This codes for CASSLGGGGRDTQYF. The full variable domain, rest sourced from reference TRBV28 and TRBJ2-3, is DVKVTQSSRYLVKRTGEKVFLECVQDMDHENMFWYRQDPGLGLRLIYFSYDVKMKEKGDIPEGYSVSREKKERFSLILESASTNQTSMYLCASSLGGGGRDTQYFGPGTRLTVL.